These 26 T cell receptor beta chains came from one sample sequenced in a study of blood T cell repertoires in COVID-19. Assay used: immunoSEQ multiplex PCR; TCRdb lists only in-frame clones, some missing. The table records approximately 72,000 clones, 80% to 85% of them present only once. The sequenced sample was peripheral blood. The origin of the receptors is a middle-aged man with active COVID-19.

This clone was observed a handful of times. The chain has TRBV25-1 and TRBJ2-5; 7 bases are shared with TRBD1. Germline CDR1 and CDR2: MGHDK and SYGVNS. This CDR3 region has 15 residues. V trimming: 5 bases; J trimming: 5 bases; junction bases outside the gene matches: 11. CDR3 nucleotides: TGTGCCAGCAGTAACCCGACAGGGACACGGGAGACCCAGTACTTC. Its translation: CASSNPTGTRETQYF.

The chain joins TRBV4-1 to TRBJ2-7, with 12 nucleotides matching TRBD1. Looked up from germline, CDR1 is MGHRA and CDR2 is YSYEKL. The CDR3 sequence is 14 residues long. V gave up 5 bases and J gave up 7 bases; unmatched junction bases: 6. The CDR3 nucleotides are TGCGCCAGCAGCTCCGGGACAGGGGGCGGAGAGCAGTACTTC. Encoded protein: CASSSGTGGGEQYF.

Here the CDR3 reads CASSQGGSSGFYEQYF. In DNA, the CDR3 is TGTGCCAGCAGCCAAGGGGGTAGTAGCGGGTTTTACGAGCAGTACTTC. The V call is TRBV3-1 (or the pseudogene TRBV3-2), the J call TRBJ2-7; 7 nucleotides agree with TRBD2. CDR3 length: 16 amino acids. Per germline, CDR1 LGHDT and CDR2 YNNKEL (reference sequence). The trim removed 1 base at V and 4 bases at J, leaving 10 bases unmatched.

The chain combines TRBV4-1 with TRBJ2-1; perhaps TRBD2 as D (6 bases). Germline V gene lookup returns CDR1 MGHRA and CDR2 YSYEKL. CDR3 length: 16 residues. V was trimmed by 0 bases and J by 4 bases, leaving 13 bases between them. In nucleotides, the CDR3 is TGCGCCAGCAGCCAAGATCAGGAGGGCCGGTACAATGAGCAGTTCTTC. It specifies CASSQDQEGRYNEQFF.

The chain links TRBV5-8 to TRBJ2-5, with a tentative D call TRBD1 (6 bases). Germline CDR1 reads SGHTS; CDR2 reads YDEGEE. With 3 bases removed from V and 3 bases from J, the gap between germline ends came to 18 bases. The CDR3 sequence is 16 residues long. The CDR3, as DNA: TGTGCCAGCAGCTCAAGGGGGTATGTGAAAGAAGAGACCCAGTACTTC. Translating gives CASSSRGYVKEETQYF.

The chain recombines TRBV5-6 with TRBJ2-4, with D perhaps matching TRBD2 (6 bases). The germline V gene has CDR1 SGHDT and CDR2 YYEEEE. This CDR3 has 17 residues. The ends were cut back, 4 bases at V and 1 base at J, with 18 bases in the middle. The CDR3 nucleotides are TGTGCCAGCAGCCTGGCCGGGAGTTCCAAGGCCAAAAACATTCAGTACTTC. Translating it yields CASSLAGSSKAKNIQYF. The full variable domain, its missing parts supplied by reference TRBV5-6 and TRBJ2-4, is DAGVTQSPTHLIKTRGQQVTLRCSPKSGHDTVSWYQQALGQGPQFIFQYYEEEERQRGNFPDRFSGHQFPNYSSELNVNALLLGDSALYLCASSLAGSSKAKNIQYFGAGTRLSVL.

The chain joins TRBV30 to TRBJ1-2, with a weak D call TRBD1 (6 bases). CDR1 is GTSNPN, CDR2 SVGIG, per germline (reference sequence). CDR3 length: 13 residues. V was trimmed by 3 bases and J by 10 bases, leaving 18 bases between them. The CDR3 DNA follows: TGTGCCTGGAGGGAAGGGACAAAAAGTGTCTACACCTTC. It yields the protein CAWREGTKSVYTF.

The genes are TRBV29-1 and TRBJ2-5; 9 nucleotides agree with TRBD2. The germline V gene has CDR1 SQVTM and CDR2 ANQGSEA. The V gene end was trimmed by 0 bases and the J gene end by 4 bases; junction bases not matched to a gene: 9. This CDR3 comprises 16 residues. CDR3 region: CSVEDLSGGIGETQYF. For the CDR3, the DNA is TGCAGCGTTGAAGATCTCAGCGGGGGGATCGGAGAGACCCAGTACTTC.

The chain links TRBV2 to TRBJ2-3; tentative D call: TRBD1 (6 bases). The CDR3 length is 16 residues. Trimming took off 3 bases at V and 2 bases at J, with 15 bases between the two ends. CDR1 is SNHLY and CDR2 is FYNNEI in the germline V gene. The CDR3, as DNA: TGTGCCAGCAGTGATCTCATAGGGGGATCCACAGATACGCAGTATTTT. Protein product: CASSDLIGGSTDTQYF.

The V gene is TRBV3-1 (or the pseudogene TRBV3-2), the J gene TRBJ2-5, with TRBD1 as a possible D gene (6 bases). The CDR3 covers 17 residues. Germline lookup yields CDR1 LGHDT and CDR2 YNNKEL (reference sequence). V lost 0 bases to trimming and J lost 5 bases, with 19 bases between them. The CDR3 DNA is TGTGCCAGCAGCCAAGAATTGGCTGACAGGAGGTCGGAGACCCAGTACTTC. Translated: CASSQELADRRSETQYF.

This clone was counted once. DNA of the CDR3: TGTGCCAGCAGCGTGGACAGCTCGTATAATTCACCCCTCCACTTT. Its translation is CASSVDSSYNSPLHF. The chain uses TRBV9 and TRBJ1-6; maybe TRBD1 (6 bases). In germline, CDR1 is SGDLS, CDR2 YYNGEE. The CDR3 is made up of 15 amino acids. Trimming took off 2 bases at V and 4 bases at J, with 10 bases between the two ends.

The rearrangement uses TRBV6-1 and TRBJ2-4; tentatively, D is TRBD2 (6 bases). The CDR3 has 16 amino acids. Per the germline V gene, CDR1 is MNHNS and CDR2 is SASEGT. V lost 0 bases to trimming and J lost 6 bases, with 15 bases between them. The CDR3 protein is CASSEAGGARGNIQYF. CDR3 DNA sequence: TGTGCCAGCAGTGAAGCGGGGGGAGCCCGGGGAAACATTCAGTACTTC.

The genes are TRBV3-1 (or the pseudogene TRBV3-2) and TRBJ1-1; D is unclear. The CDR3 extends over 14 amino acids. The ends were cut back, 5 bases at V and 4 bases at J, with 14 bases in the middle. Germline CDR1 reads LGHDT; CDR2 reads YNNKEL (reference sequence). The CDR3 DNA follows: TGTGCCAGCAGCTCCCGAGCCGGCGGCACTGAAGCTTTCTTT. This codes for CASSSRAGGTEAFF.

The rearrangement joins TRBV11-3 to TRBJ2-7; weak D call: TRBD1 (5 bases). The germline CDR1 and CDR2 sequences are SGHNT and YENEEA. Between the trimmed V and J ends, which lost 5 bases and 3 bases, there was a span of 8 bases. The CDR3 consists of 12 residues. The CDR3 DNA reads TGTGCCAGCAGCAAGGGGAACTACGAGCAGTACTTC. Translating it yields CASSKGNYEQYF.

Points on this clone: Other DNA sequences in this sample translate to the same CDR3. This chain joins TRBV4-1 and TRBJ2-1, with 10 bases that match TRBD1. This CDR3 spans 15 amino acids. CDR1 is MGHRA and CDR2 is YSYEKL in the germline V gene. Germline trimming cut 1 base from V and 7 bases from J; bases unmatched to any gene: 4. The CDR3 sequence is CASSQGQGAWNEQFF. In DNA, the CDR3 is TGCGCCAGCAGCCAAGGACAGGGGGCATGGAATGAGCAGTTCTTC.

The chain links TRBV9 to TRBJ1-3, with 9 bases matching TRBD1. Germline assignment: CDR1 SGDLS and CDR2 YYNGEE. Trimming at V came to 4 bases and at J to 4 bases, leaving 3 bases not matched to a gene. The CDR3 is 14 residues long. The CDR3 loop is CASSLGTGGNTIYF. The CDR3 DNA is TGTGCCAGCAGCCTCGGGACAGGGGGAAACACCATATATTTT.

This clone was detected once. The V gene is TRBV19, the J gene TRBJ1-2; 7 bases map to TRBD1. The length of the CDR3 is 13 residues. Germline V gene sequence: CDR1 LNHDA, CDR2 SQIVND (reference sequence). J gave up 5 bases and V 5 bases, and 5 bases lay outside the gene matches. The CDR3 DNA is TGTGCCAGTAGTGCCGGACAGGCTTATGGCTACACCTTC. It encodes CASSAGQAYGYTF.

V gene TRBV6-2 or TRBV6-3 combines with J gene TRBJ1-1, with D tentatively TRBD1 (6 bases). The CDR3 length is 15 residues. V was clipped by 5 bases and J by 5 bases, with 18 bases between them. Germline values: CDR1 MNHEY, CDR2 SVGEGT. CDR3: CASSRDINVGTEAFF. The DNA for the CDR3 is TGTGCCAGCAGTCGGGACATCAACGTTGGGACTGAAGCTTTCTTT.

The chain has TRBV5-5 and TRBJ2-7; 10 positions agree with TRBD2. CDR1 and CDR2 (germline): SGHKS, YYEKEE (reference sequence). The junction had 6 bases not matched to a gene; V was cut back by 0 bases and J by 9 bases. The CDR3 covers 14 residues. The CDR3 DNA reads as TGTGCCAGCAGCTTGGGGGTAGCGGGAGGAACGCAGTACTTC. It translates to CASSLGVAGGTQYF.

The V call is TRBV12-3 or TRBV12-4, the J call TRBJ1-2; no clear D. V lost 5 bases to trimming and J lost 8 bases, with 9 bases between them. This CDR3 is 11 amino acids long. This chain's CDR3 is CASSLTVGYTF. In DNA form, the CDR3 reads TGTGCCAGCAGTCTCACGGTGGGCTACACCTTC.

The V call is TRBV5-1, the J call TRBJ2-7; TRBD1 matches at 8 bases. Germline CDR1 and CDR2: SGHRS and YFSETQ. CDR3 size: 14 residues. The ends lost 0 bases at V and 3 bases at J; junction bases unmatched: 2. CDR3 amino acids: CASSLAGTGYEQYF. Here the CDR3 DNA reads TGCGCCAGCAGCTTGGCCGGGACAGGCTACGAGCAGTACTTC.

This clone was counted once. The rearrangement links TRBV4-1 to TRBJ2-2; 7 bases map to TRBD1. Trimming at V came to 5 bases and at J to 0 bases, leaving 3 bases not matched to a gene. Germline values: CDR1 MGHRA, CDR2 YSYEKL. The CDR3 has 15 amino acids. This CDR3 reads CASSSGTANTGELFF. CDR3 bases: TGCGCCAGCAGCTCCGGGACAGCGAACACCGGGGAGCTGTTTTTT.

V is TRBV7-9 and J is TRBJ1-4; no firm D call. Germline lookup yields CDR1 SEHNR and CDR2 FQNEAQ (reference sequence). V lost 5 bases and J 0 bases, leaving 7 bases between the germline ends. The CDR3 consists of 14 residues. The CDR3 spells CASSLQSTNEKLFF. CDR3 in DNA: TGTGCCAGCAGCCTACAGTCAACTAATGAAAAACTGTTTTTT. Based on the CDR3 plus reference TRBV7-9 and TRBJ1-4, the full variable domain is DTGVSQNPRHKITKRGQNVTFRCDPISEHNRLYWYRQTLGQGPEFLTYFQNEAQLEKSRLLSDRFSAERPKGSFSTLEIQRTEQGDSAMYLCASSLQSTNEKLFFGSGTQLSVL.

The chain is built from TRBV5-6 and TRBJ1-6; D unclear. The germline V gene encodes CDR1 SGHDT and CDR2 YYEEEE. V was trimmed by 0 bases and J by 10 bases, leaving 11 bases between them. CDR3 length equals 14 residues. The CDR3 DNA reads TGTGCCAGCAGCTTGGGGAGTAAAGACTCACCCCTCCACTTT. Protein product: CASSLGSKDSPLHF. The complete variable domain, with remaining parts taken from reference TRBV5-6 and TRBJ1-6, reads DAGVTQSPTHLIKTRGQQVTLRCSPKSGHDTVSWYQQALGQGPQFIFQYYEEEERQRGNFPDRFSGHQFPNYSSELNVNALLLGDSALYLCASSLGSKDSPLHFGNGTRLTVT.

The V gene is TRBV7-2, the J gene TRBJ1-2; a weak D match, TRBD1 (6 bases). The CDR3 extends over 15 amino acids. Between the trimmed V and J ends, which lost 5 bases and 6 bases, there was a span of 19 bases. Germline assignment: CDR1 SGHTA and CDR2 FQGNSA. CDR3 DNA: TGTGCCAGCAGCACCGGACAGCTTGGGGAACATGGCTACACCTTC. Its protein is CASSTGQLGEHGYTF.

For the CDR3, the DNA is TGTGCCAGCAGCGTTGGGGACAGTACCTACGAGCAGTACTTC. Translating gives CASSVGDSTYEQYF. The rearrangement uses TRBV9 and TRBJ2-7; 7 nucleotides line up with TRBD1. J was trimmed by 2 bases and V by 2 bases; bases with no gene match: 4. The CDR3 runs to 14 residues. Germline loops: CDR1 SGDLS, CDR2 YYNGEE.